The 17 T cell receptor beta chains presented below share a single source sample, sequenced in a study of PD-L1 blockade in urothelial cancer. Profiled with immunoSEQ multiplex PCR; TCRdb holds only in-frame clones, not every one. This sample yields about 48,000 clones, of which about 82% are seen a single time; just over 8.5% belongs to the top ten. Described time point: peripheral blood 6 weeks after treatment start. This specimen consisted of PBMCs, obtained around atezolizumab (anti-PD-L1) treatment. The source of these receptors is a man in his 70s with urothelial cancer.

The V and J genes are TRBV6-5 and TRBJ1-1, with D possibly TRBD1 on 6 matching bases. V was pared by 6 bases and J by 4 bases, with 12 bases between. This CDR3 is built from 13 residues. Germline assignment: CDR1 MNHEY and CDR2 SVGAGI. The CDR3 spells CASRLGQFTEAFF. CDR3 DNA: TGTGCCAGCAGACTCGGACAGTTCACTGAAGCTTTCTTT.

J is TRBJ1-2 and V is TRBV27; D may be TRBD1 (6 bases). V shed 5 bases and J shed 4 bases, with 23 bases lying between them. Looked up from germline, CDR1 is MNHEY and CDR2 is SMNVEV (reference sequence). This CDR3 has 17 residues. CDR3 coding DNA: TGTGCCAGCAGTCCTTACTTACAGGGAGAGGCTACCTATGGCTACACCTTC. Its protein product is CASSPYLQGEATYGYTF.

The chain has TRBV2 and TRBJ1-2, with 7 nucleotides matching TRBD1. V lost 7 bases, J lost 4 bases, and 9 bases stayed unmatched. Germline loops: CDR1 SNHLY, CDR2 FYNNEI. The CDR3 loop spans 14 amino acids. As DNA, the CDR3 is TGTGCCAGCAAACGTCAGGGGGGCGTCTATGGCTACACCTTC. Translation: CASKRQGGVYGYTF.

J is TRBJ1-2 and V is TRBV4-1; D may be TRBD1 (6 bases). CDR3 length equals 15 residues. Looked up from germline, CDR1 is MGHRA and CDR2 is YSYEKL. V lost 0 bases to trimming and J lost 4 bases, with 12 bases between them. CDR3 protein: CASSQDRGRGYGYTF. CDR3 bases: TGCGCCAGCAGCCAAGATCGAGGCAGGGGCTATGGCTACACCTTC.

This clone was recorded once. V and J are TRBV9 and TRBJ2-3; D ambiguous. Between the trimmed V and J ends, which lost 0 bases and 2 bases, there was a span of 10 bases. Germline loops: CDR1 SGDLS, CDR2 YYNGEE. CDR3 length: 15 residues. The CDR3 reads CASSVEPLITDTQYF. In DNA form, the CDR3 reads TGTGCCAGCAGCGTAGAGCCCCTCATCACAGATACGCAGTATTTT.

The rearrangement uses TRBV28 and TRBJ2-1; 8 bases line up with TRBD1. This CDR3 has 15 amino acids. Germline-derived CDR1 and CDR2 are MDHEN and SYDVKM. V shed 4 bases and J 8 bases; nucleotides not matched to a gene: 10. CDR3 coding DNA: TGTGCCAGCAGTTCCCCCGGGACAGGATACGATGAGCAGTTCTTC. The encoded protein is CASSSPGTGYDEQFF.

The V call is TRBV5-1, the J call TRBJ2-1; D unresolved. This CDR3 is built from 15 residues. The germline CDR1 and CDR2 sequences are SGHRS and YFSETQ. Trimming pared 0 bases from V and 0 bases from J, leaving 7 bases between. This CDR3 reads CASSLVISSYNEQFF. The DNA of the CDR3 is TGCGCCAGCAGCTTGGTTATCAGCTCCTACAATGAGCAGTTCTTC.

J is TRBJ1-2 and V is TRBV29-1; tentative D call: TRBD1 (6 bases). Germline lookup yields CDR1 SQVTM and CDR2 ANQGSEA. This CDR3 has 14 amino acids. The V end lost 1 base, the J end lost 4 bases, and 13 bases lay between the germline ends. CDR3 DNA: TGCAGCGTTGAAGCAGGGGCGGGGGGCTATGGCTACACCTTC. It translates to CSVEAGAGGYGYTF.

CDR3 region: CASDDRGNTEAFF. The CDR3 nucleotides are TGTGCCAGTGATGACAGGGGAAACACTGAAGCTTTCTTT. V and J are TRBV19 and TRBJ1-1; 8 bases line up with TRBD1. This CDR3 contains 13 residues. With V trimmed by 8 bases and J by 2 bases, 4 bases remained unmatched. Germline V gives CDR1 LNHDA, CDR2 SQIVND (reference sequence).

This clone was seen only a few times. This rearrangement joins TRBV2 to TRBJ2-2; 10 nucleotides agree with TRBD2. J lost 5 bases, V lost 8 bases, and 5 bases had no gene match. The length of the CDR3 is 14 residues. CDR1 is SNHLY and CDR2 is FYNNEI in the germline V gene. For the CDR3, the DNA is TGTGCCAGCTCCTCTAGCGGGGGAACCGGGGAGCTGTTTTTT. Its protein product is CASSSSGGTGELFF.

The CDR3 loop is CASSLAGRYEQYF. The CDR3 region has the DNA TGCGCCAGCAGCTTGGCCGGTCGCTACGAGCAGTACTTC. The V call is TRBV5-1, the J call TRBJ2-7; D gene ambiguous. Germline CDR1 SGHRS, CDR2 YFSETQ. Trimming left V 0 bases short and J 3 bases short, with 7 bases between. This CDR3 comprises 13 residues.

In DNA form, the CDR3 reads TGCGCCAGCAGCTTGGCCGAGGTCCCCACGAGGGAGACCCAGTACTTC. Encoded protein: CASSLAEVPTRETQYF. This sequence joins TRBV5-1 and TRBJ2-5; D is unresolved. V gave up 0 bases and J gave up 5 bases, with 17 bases separating them. CDR1 SGHRS and CDR2 YFSETQ come from the germline V gene. CDR3 length: 16 amino acids.

V gene TRBV18 combines with J gene TRBJ2-7; 7 bases fit TRBD2. Per germline, CDR1 KGHSH and CDR2 LQKENI. The CDR3 spans 15 residues. The junction had 11 bases not matched to a gene; V was cut back by 6 bases and J by 3 bases. The CDR3 is CASSRSGPEDYEQYF. The CDR3 DNA follows: TGTGCCAGCTCTCGTAGCGGGCCGGAGGACTACGAGCAGTACTTC.

The chain employs TRBV6-5 and TRBJ2-5; the match to TRBD2 covers 11 bases. Germline loops: CDR1 MNHEY, CDR2 SVGAGI. V was clipped by 6 bases and J by 5 bases; unmatched bases: 8. The CDR3 is 15 residues long. CDR3 DNA sequence: TGTGCCAGCAGCCGCCTAGCGGGAGGAAGTGAGACCCAGTACTTC. Amino acid sequence: CASSRLAGGSETQYF.

CDR3 coding DNA: TGCAGCGTTGAGGACAGGCACTCCTACGAGCAGTACTTC. It is translated as CSVEDRHSYEQYF. The chain uses TRBV29-1 and TRBJ2-7, with TRBD1 matching over 7 bases. This CDR3 contains 13 residues. Trimming removed 3 bases from V and 0 bases from J; junction bases left unmatched: 2. Per germline, CDR1 SQVTM and CDR2 ANQGSEA.

CDR3 sequence reads: CASSGGGTSGRAVRYDEQFF. CDR3 nucleotides: TGTGCCAGCAGCGGGGGAGGGACTAGCGGGAGGGCCGTAAGGTACGATGAGCAGTTCTTC. The chain has TRBV7-3 and TRBJ2-1, with 16 bases that match TRBD2. From germline, CDR1 is SGHTA and CDR2 FQGTGA. The CDR3 runs to 20 residues. With V trimmed by 5 bases and J by 8 bases, 18 bases remained unmatched.

The V and J genes are TRBV6-5 and TRBJ1-5; D is undetermined. The CDR3 sequence is 15 residues long. Germline loops: CDR1 MNHEY, CDR2 SVGAGI. The V end lost 0 bases, the J end lost 2 bases, and 8 bases lay between the germline ends. The CDR3 here is CASSYSGTGNQPQHF. The CDR3 nucleotides are TGTGCCAGCAGTTACTCGGGCACCGGCAATCAGCCCCAGCATTTT.